The rows below give T cell receptor beta chains drawn from one sample of a study of regulatory and conventional T cells in RAG deficiency. The assay was immunoSEQ multiplex PCR, and TCRdb's table has in-frame clones only and misses some. The table records 7,100 or so clones, about 90% of them present only once. A further study also used this sample, focusing on regulatory T cells.

What was sequenced was CD127- CD25+ CD4+ Tregs sorted from blood. The receptor source for this set is a human donor in good health. Each CDR3 is given with its conserved first and last residue. D genes are given only for firm matches. The listing skips clone size in some rows; elsewhere it reads once, few, many or a size class.

d_gene: -
abundance: -
j_gene: TRBJ1-2
v_gene: TRBV18
CDR3aa: CASSPRDSLYGYTF
CDR3nt: TGTGCCAGCTCACCGCGGGATTCTCTCTATGGCTACACCTTC

d_gene: TRBD2
abundance: -
j_gene: TRBJ2-1
v_gene: TRBV2
CDR3aa: CASRSGTSGHNEQFF
CDR3nt: TGTGCCAGCAGGTCCGGGACTAGCGGTCACAATGAGCAGTTCTTC

d_gene: TRBD1
abundance: -
j_gene: TRBJ1-3
v_gene: TRBV28
CDR3aa: CASSPRTPGQGATGNTIYF
CDR3nt: TGTGCCAGCAGTCCGAGAACTCCGGGACAGGGGGCTACTGGAAACACCATATATTTT

d_gene: TRBD1
abundance: -
j_gene: TRBJ1-5
v_gene: TRBV10-3
CDR3aa: CAISEGTGIYSNQPQHF
CDR3nt: TGTGCCATCAGCGAAGGGACAGGGATTTATAGCAATCAGCCCCAGCATTTT

d_gene: -
abundance: -
j_gene: TRBJ1-1
v_gene: TRBV5-1
CDR3aa: CASSLGHVNTEAFF
CDR3nt: TGCGCCAGCAGCTTGGGACATGTGAACACTGAAGCTTTCTTT

d_gene: TRBD1
abundance: -
j_gene: TRBJ1-1
v_gene: TRBV27
CDR3aa: CASRGQGNTEAFF
CDR3nt: TGTGCCAGCAGGGGACAGGGGAACACTGAAGCTTTCTTT

d_gene: TRBD2
abundance: -
j_gene: TRBJ2-5
v_gene: TRBV27
CDR3aa: CASSSRSGGEETQYF
CDR3nt: TGTGCCAGCAGTTCACGAAGCGGGGGGGAAGAGACCCAGTACTTC

d_gene: TRBD1
abundance: -
j_gene: TRBJ2-3
v_gene: TRBV27
CDR3aa: CASSPLIEDRFADTQYF
CDR3nt: TGTGCCAGCAGTCCCCTTATCGAGGACAGGTTTGCGGATACGCAGTATTTT

d_gene: -
abundance: -
j_gene: TRBJ1-1
v_gene: TRBV4-2
CDR3aa: CASSQDLGREAFF
CDR3nt: TGTGCCAGCAGCCAAGATCTTGGCAGGGAAGCTTTCTTT

d_gene: TRBD2
abundance: -
j_gene: TRBJ2-7
v_gene: TRBV28
CDR3aa: CASRPTGLAGGQGYEQYF
CDR3nt: TGTGCCAGCAGGCCTACGGGACTAGCGGGGGGGCAGGGGTACGAGCAGTACTTC

d_gene: TRBD1
abundance: few
j_gene: TRBJ1-3
v_gene: TRBV28
CDR3aa: CASSPGTAASGNTIYF
CDR3nt: TGTGCCAGCAGTCCCGGGACAGCAGCCTCTGGAAACACCATATATTTT

d_gene: -
abundance: large
j_gene: TRBJ1-1
v_gene: TRBV2
CDR3aa: CASSVYQNTEAFF
CDR3nt: TGTGCCAGCAGTGTCTATCAGAACACTGAAGCTTTCTTT

d_gene: -
abundance: -
j_gene: TRBJ1-1
v_gene: TRBV9
CDR3aa: CASSVVPGATEAFF
CDR3nt: TGTGCCAGCAGCGTAGTCCCAGGGGCTACTGAAGCTTTCTTT

d_gene: -
abundance: -
j_gene: TRBJ2-7
v_gene: TRBV9
CDR3aa: CASSVGRGGNSYEQYF
CDR3nt: TGTGCCAGCAGCGTAGGGAGGGGGGGGAACTCCTACGAGCAGTACTTC

d_gene: -
abundance: -
j_gene: TRBJ2-1
v_gene: TRBV11-2
CDR3aa: CASQGQPYNEQFF
CDR3nt: TGTGCCAGCCAAGGACAGCCTTACAATGAGCAGTTCTTC

d_gene: -
abundance: -
j_gene: TRBJ1-1
v_gene: TRBV5-4
CDR3aa: CASSLGGSNTEAFF
CDR3nt: TGTGCCAGCAGCTTGGGGGGCTCGAACACTGAAGCTTTCTTT

d_gene: TRBD1
abundance: -
j_gene: TRBJ1-4
v_gene: TRBV5-4
CDR3aa: CASSPDPGQGSEKLFF
CDR3nt: TGTGCCAGCAGCCCTGATCCGGGACAGGGGTCTGAAAAACTGTTTTTT

d_gene: TRBD2
abundance: -
j_gene: TRBJ2-3
v_gene: TRBV4-2
CDR3aa: CASSQESRWGGMNTQYF
CDR3nt: TGTGCCAGCAGCCAAGAGTCGAGATGGGGGGGGATGAATACGCAGTATTTT

d_gene: -
abundance: -
j_gene: TRBJ2-5
v_gene: TRBV20-1
CDR3aa: CSARVGETQYF
CDR3nt: TGCAGTGCTAGAGTCGGAGAGACCCAGTACTTC

d_gene: -
abundance: -
j_gene: TRBJ1-5
v_gene: TRBV6-6
CDR3aa: CASSYSTGRGNQPQHF
CDR3nt: TGTGCCAGCAGTTACTCGACCGGGAGAGGCAATCAGCCCCAGCATTTT

d_gene: -
abundance: -
j_gene: TRBJ1-6
v_gene: TRBV19
CDR3aa: CASSMDRGDSPLHF
CDR3nt: TGTGCCAGTAGTATGGACAGAGGAGATTCACCCCTCCACTTT

d_gene: -
abundance: -
j_gene: TRBJ1-1
v_gene: TRBV21-1
CDR3aa: CARGRVATEAFF
CDR3nt: TGTGCCAGGGGCAGGGTGGCCACTGAAGCTTTCTTT

d_gene: -
abundance: -
j_gene: TRBJ2-1
v_gene: TRBV7-2
CDR3aa: CASSFFDEQFF
CDR3nt: TGTGCCAGCAGCTTCTTCGATGAGCAGTTCTTC

d_gene: TRBD1
abundance: -
j_gene: TRBJ1-3
v_gene: TRBV19
CDR3aa: CASSIGGQGASGNTIYF
CDR3nt: TGTGCCAGTAGTATAGGAGGGCAGGGGGCCTCTGGAAACACCATATATTTT

d_gene: TRBD1
abundance: -
j_gene: TRBJ1-2
v_gene: TRBV5-4
CDR3aa: CASSLTGGYYGYTF
CDR3nt: TGTGCCAGCAGCTTGACAGGGGGCTACTATGGCTACACCTTC

d_gene: -
abundance: -
j_gene: TRBJ2-7
v_gene: TRBV18
CDR3aa: CASSPTGQALRGEQYF
CDR3nt: TGTGCCAGCTCACCAACAGGCCAGGCCCTTAGGGGCGAGCAGTACTTC

d_gene: -
abundance: once
j_gene: TRBJ1-2
v_gene: TRBV9
CDR3aa: CASGGTGNFGGYTF
CDR3nt: TGTGCCAGCGGCGGAACAGGGAATTTTGGTGGCTACACCTTC

d_gene: -
abundance: -
j_gene: TRBJ1-2
v_gene: TRBV18
CDR3aa: CASSPSAANYGYTF
CDR3nt: TGTGCCAGCTCACCTTCTGCAGCTAACTATGGCTACACCTTC

d_gene: TRBD2
abundance: -
j_gene: TRBJ2-1
v_gene: TRBV30
CDR3aa: CAWWTAGDIYNEQFF
CDR3nt: TGTGCCTGGTGGACAGCGGGGGACATCTACAATGAGCAGTTCTTC

d_gene: -
abundance: -
j_gene: TRBJ2-3
v_gene: TRBV5-1
CDR3aa: CASSLVRGRGDTDTQYF
CDR3nt: TGCGCCAGCAGCTTGGTCAGGGGAAGAGGAGACACAGATACGCAGTATTTT

d_gene: -
abundance: -
j_gene: TRBJ2-2
v_gene: TRBV28
CDR3aa: CATLSPGHQTGELFF
CDR3nt: TGTGCCACCTTATCCCCGGGACACCAAACCGGGGAGCTGTTCTTT

d_gene: -
abundance: -
j_gene: TRBJ1-1
v_gene: TRBV5-1
CDR3aa: CASSPGLTNTEAFF
CDR3nt: TGCGCCAGCAGCCCGGGACTGACGAACACTGAAGCTTTCTTT

d_gene: TRBD1
abundance: -
j_gene: TRBJ1-6
v_gene: TRBV9
CDR3aa: CASSVGQGFYNSPLHF
CDR3nt: TGTGCCAGCAGCGTGGGACAGGGTTTCTATAATTCACCCCTCCACTTT

d_gene: -
abundance: -
j_gene: TRBJ2-7
v_gene: TRBV28
CDR3aa: CASSFLWNTGTLEQYF
CDR3nt: TGTGCCAGCAGCTTCCTGTGGAATACCGGGACACTCGAGCAGTACTTC

d_gene: -
abundance: -
j_gene: TRBJ2-7
v_gene: TRBV5-1
CDR3aa: CASSPRERYEQYF
CDR3nt: TGCGCCAGCAGCCCGAGGGAACGCTACGAGCAGTACTTC

d_gene: TRBD2
abundance: -
j_gene: TRBJ2-1
v_gene: TRBV6-4
CDR3aa: CASRPERGRGEQFF
CDR3nt: TGTGCCAGCAGGCCCGAGCGGGGGCGAGGTGAGCAGTTCTTC

d_gene: TRBD2
abundance: -
j_gene: TRBJ2-1
v_gene: TRBV7-3
CDR3aa: CASSMKTSGVSYNEQFF
CDR3nt: TGTGCCAGCAGCATGAAGACTAGCGGGGTATCCTACAATGAGCAGTTCTTC

d_gene: -
abundance: -
j_gene: TRBJ2-7
v_gene: TRBV9
CDR3aa: CASSVAPSAPYEQYF
CDR3nt: TGTGCCAGCAGCGTAGCTCCTAGCGCCCCCTACGAGCAGTACTTC

d_gene: -
abundance: -
j_gene: TRBJ1-6
v_gene: TRBV10-2
CDR3aa: CASSPQGGRFSPLHF
CDR3nt: TGCGCCAGCAGTCCCCAGGGAGGGCGTTTCTCACCCCTCCACTTT

d_gene: TRBD1
abundance: -
j_gene: TRBJ1-1
v_gene: TRBV4-1
CDR3aa: CASSQVPKGHGKGYRGNTEAFF
CDR3nt: TGCGCCAGCAGCCAAGTTCCTAAGGGACATGGAAAGGGCTACAGGGGGAACACTGAAGCTTTCTTT